The 9 T cell receptor beta chains below come from one sample, sequenced in a study of blood T cell repertoires in COVID-19. Assay: immunoSEQ multiplex PCR; the TCRdb copy retains only in-frame clones and omits some. The table includes some 300,000 clones, about nine tenths detected once. Material: peripheral blood. The receptors derive from a woman in her thirties who had recovered from COVID-19.

This clone was seen more than once but under ten times. The chain joins TRBV23-1 to TRBJ1-6, with D possibly being TRBD1 (5 bases). TRBV23-1 is noted as an ORF with a role that remains uncertain. Deletions cut 9 bases from V and 9 bases from J, with 18 bases between. The CDR3 is 14 amino acids. CDR3 sequence: CASKDSGRGSPLHF. The CDR3 coding sequence is TGCGCCAGTAAAGACAGTGGAAGGGGTTCACCCCTCCACTTT.

This clone has just one count. The V and J genes are TRBV28 and TRBJ1-5, with no clear D. V lost 6 bases and J 0 bases, leaving 18 bases between the germline ends. CDR1 is MDHEN and CDR2 is SYDVKM in the germline V gene. The CDR3 runs 17 residues. CDR3 DNA: TGTGCCAGCAGGTCCTATCGCGGCTTCAATAGCAATCAGCCCCAGCATTTT. Translating it yields CASRSYRGFNSNQPQHF. The full variable domain, completed using reference TRBV28 and TRBJ1-5, is DVKVTQSSRYLVKRTGEKVFLECVQDMDHENMFWYRQDPGLGLRLIYFSYDVKMKEKGDIPEGYSVSREKKERFSLILESASTNQTSMYLCASRSYRGFNSNQPQHFGDGTRLSIL.

The chain carries TRBV5-1 and TRBJ2-5, with D hard to call. There are 14 residues in the CDR3. Trimming shortened V by 0 bases and J by 2 bases, and 8 bases separated the two germline ends. Germline V gene sequence: CDR1 SGHRS, CDR2 YFSETQ. CDR3: CASSLATPQETQYF. The CDR3, as DNA: TGCGCCAGCAGCTTGGCCACACCTCAAGAGACCCAGTACTTC.

V gene TRBV7-3 combines with J gene TRBJ2-5, with a weak D call TRBD2 (6 bases). Trimming left V 1 base short and J 4 bases short, with 10 bases between. The CDR3 length is 14 residues. Germline assignment: CDR1 SGHTA and CDR2 FQGTGA. This CDR3 reads CASSLSGGSETQYF. CDR3 nucleotides: TGTGCCAGCAGCTTAAGTGGAGGGTCAGAGACCCAGTACTTC.

The chain combines TRBV7-2 with TRBJ1-5, with D unclear. This CDR3 region has 14 residues. V was shortened by 1 base and J by 6 bases, with 10 bases between the two germline ends. The V gene's germline CDR1 is SGHTA and CDR2 FQGNSA. The CDR3 bases are TGTGCCAGCAGCTTAGGGGCTACTAGTCAGCCCCAGCATTTT. This gives the protein CASSLGATSQPQHF.

A single count supports this clone. The CDR3 region has the DNA TGTGCCAGCTGCCAATTAGGGGGTGAGACCCAGTACTTC. Its protein product is CASCQLGGETQYF. The rearrangement links TRBV2 to TRBJ2-5; possibly TRBD1 for D (6 bases). V gave up 8 bases and J gave up 5 bases, with 15 bases separating them. CDR1 and CDR2 from the germline V gene are SNHLY and FYNNEI. The CDR3 extends over 13 amino acids.

The chain recombines TRBV30 with TRBJ1-2; no clear D. The CDR3 has 15 amino acids. Trimming removed 0 bases at V and 3 bases at J, with 14 bases between. Germline CDR1 GTSNPN, CDR2 SVGIG (reference sequence). CDR3 sequence reads: CAWSVLTRGDYGYTF. The DNA of the CDR3 is TGTGCCTGGAGTGTCCTTACCCGGGGAGACTATGGCTACACCTTC. Full variable domain (outside the CDR3, taken from reference TRBV30 and TRBJ1-2): SQTIHQWPATLVQPVGSPLSLECTVEGTSNPNLYWYRQAAGRGLQLLFYSVGIGQISSEVPQNLSASRPQDRQFILSSKKLLLSDSGFYLCAWSVLTRGDYGYTFGSGTRLTVV.

V usage is TRBV19 and J usage is TRBJ1-2, with a weak D call TRBD1 (5 bases). V dropped 5 bases and J dropped 0 bases, with 7 bases sitting between them. This CDR3 is built from 13 residues. Germline CDR1 LNHDA, CDR2 SQIVND (reference sequence). CDR3 DNA sequence: TGTGCCAGTAGTTCGGGGGCTAACTATGGCTACACCTTC. Protein product: CASSSGANYGYTF.

The chain carries TRBV28 and TRBJ2-1; 7 bases are a match to TRBD2. The CDR3 is 15 amino acids. V gave up 7 bases and J gave up 7 bases; unmatched junction bases: 13. CDR1 and CDR2 from the germline V gene are MDHEN and SYDVKM. The CDR3 here is CASTLGGSEWNEQFF. CDR3 DNA: TGTGCCAGCACCCTGGGGGGGAGTGAGTGGAATGAGCAGTTCTTC.